The source of this T cell receptor (beta chain) is a study of blood T cells in healthy people across ages (dated by TCRdb to between 2014 and 2017). With respect to the entire study: Template switching captured roughly one uniquely barcoded TCR beta cDNA molecule per two T cells in model experiments. The study analyzed two additional independent replicas of 1 million unique cDNA reads from the same blood draw for two donors, one aged 18 to 29 and one aged 80 or older. To avoid experimental bias, donors of different ages were distributed randomly across sequencing lanes. Using deep sequencing normalized with unique cDNA molecular identifiers, the study measured how TCR beta repertoire diversity changes with age. Donors were grouped into four age groups: young (average roughly 15 years), middle-aged (about 40), aged (around 56) and long-lived (about 89).

Donors were approximately 42 systemically healthy Caucasian individuals from Russia aged roughly 6 to 100 years. Each donor gave approximately 9.4 milliliters of peripheral blood, drawn into EDTA-treated Vacutainer tubes. PBMCs were isolated by Ficoll-Paque density-gradient centrifugation, with at least 6 million obtained per sample. Trizol reagent was used to extract total RNA from PBMCs, with at least 6 micrograms per sample. For every donor, an aliquot of PBMCs went through flow cytometry to measure the percentages of naive CD45RAhigh/CD27high T cells. General conclusions and limits of the study: Estimates of total diversity based on one million sequenced T cells were considered lower bounds and underestimates. Compared with the aged group, the long-lived group had more naive CD4+ T cells, fewer expanded clones and increased TCR diversity, a pattern suggesting age selection. Bulk unsorted PBMC profiling prevented conclusive comparison of naive and antigen-experienced compartments. Observed TCR beta diversity correlated strongly with the percentage of naive T cells measured by flow cytometry. As age increased, observed TCR beta diversity per million T cells dropped in a roughly linear way, and a significant reduction was already evident by age roughly 36. Because donor CMV infection status was unknown, age-related changes in expanded clonotypes were potentially confounded.

The germline V end is reduced by 5 bases and the J end by 4 bases; junction bases left unmatched: 6. CDR1 DFQATT and CDR2 SNEGSKA were looked up in the germline V gene (reference sequence). The CDR3 starts with the cysteine, ends with the phenylalanine, and has 14 residues. The DNA shown is the 42-base CDR3, in frame from base 1. The receptor library was made with 5' RACE. The reads were generated on an Illumina HiSeq 2500. A second 7 to 11 cycle PCR used a sample-barcoded 5' primer and a J-beta primer mix. A template-switch 5' adaptor carrying 12 random nucleotides introduced a unique molecular identifier onto each TCR beta cDNA molecule. At least 2.5 million CDR3-containing paired-end reads were obtained from each sample. The Mint cDNA synthesis kit, primed by a TRBC-specific oligonucleotide, was used to synthesize first-strand cDNA from all RNA. Following uracil-DNA glycosylase treatment, a first 18-cycle PCR with universal primers M1SS and BC2_uni_R was performed on all cDNA. The study's own analysis went as follows. Normalization of each sample was performed by random selection of 1 million high-quality reads, each carrying a distinct molecular identifier. Reads sharing molecular identifiers were discarded rather than binned into consensus sequences. MiTCR, with a Q25 quality threshold and the strictest error-elimination algorithm, was used for CDR3 identification, clonotype clustering and error correction. A nonparametric unseen species model with Euler transformation was used to estimate lower-bound total TCR beta diversity. TCRdb took the public reads, trimmed them with fastp at Q25, ran MiXCR for clone calling and kept in-frame beta chains. CDR3 protein duplicates are merged, each entry listing the most common genes and DNA. TCRdb, rather than the study authors, made the V and J calls. This sample has about 280,000 distinct CDR3 sequences in its table, and 25% to 30% of those were observed once. The ten biggest clones cover 25% to 30% of the sample.

About this clonotype itself: This receptor's antigen is unknown. No much larger clone is present one base from it, and per-base qualities are unavailable.

The rearranged segments are TRBV20-1 and TRBJ1-1; 11 middle bases align to TRBD1. The source is a woman aged 70-85 years in good health. Material: blood. The DNA sequence reads TGCAGTGCTCGGACAGGGGGCACAATCACTGAAGCTTTCTTT. Translated, this gives CSARTGGTITEAFF.